This T cell receptor (beta chain) emerged from a study of cytomegalovirus exposure and HLA in healthy donors. The study, taken as a whole, reports: Equally common other TCR beta chains were less clonally expanded than HLA-associated ones, a later analysis found. Sequencing likely generated an artifact that appeared as a cluster of highly shared sequence variants.

Germline CDR1 is SGHVS and CDR2 is FQNEAQ. With 1 base removed from V and 5 bases from J, the gap between germline ends came to 12 bases. The CDR3 covers 14 residues. Worth noting for this clone: Its target is not known.

The study ran its PCR with 60 Vbeta and 13 Jbeta primers. Some clones are missing from TCRdb's copy, which holds only in-frame ones; the method was immunoSEQ multiplex PCR. The table includes tens of thousands of clones, approximately 90% detected once. Nominally healthy donors provided the samples, though records likely missed some immune exposures. This receptor was obtained from a man younger than 35 in good health and CMV-seronegative. The sequenced material came from PBMCs. J is TRBJ2-7 and V is TRBV7-8, with D hard to call. The CDR3 DNA reads TGTGCCAGCAGCTTAGGTAATGCGCGCCACGAGCAGTACTTC. It is translated as CASSLGNARHEQYF. The entire variable domain, with the rest obtained from reference TRBV7-8 and TRBJ2-7, is as follows: GAGVSQSPRYKVAKRGQDVALRCDPISGHVSLFWYQQALGQGPEFLTYFQNEAQLDKSGLPSDRFFAERPEGSVSTLKIQRTQQEDSAVYLCASSLGNARHEQYFGPGTRLTVT.